Below are 16 T cell receptor beta chains sequenced from a single sample in a study of vaccination and CD4 T cells after COVID-19. CD4+ T cells that had been cultured provided DNA sequenced with the Oncomine TCR Beta short-read assay. In TCRdb, the PCR reads were re-called with MiXCR into one record per CDR3 protein. The table lists 4,000 to 4,500 distinct CDR3 sequences, approximately 71% of them singletons. Their antigen targets remain unknown. Treatment defined: roughly 10-day PBMC culture with coronavirus spike peptide pools or control peptides (ViraFEST assay). Researchers collected the unexposed donor's CD4+ T cells before the COVID-19 pandemic (2011-2018). Source material: CD4+ T cells from blood, cultured in vitro. These receptor sequences come from a human donor in good health.

This clonotype is labeled medium-sized (0.01 to 0.1%). The chain carries TRBV18 and TRBJ1-1; the match to TRBD1 covers 8 bases. V shed 4 bases and J 3 bases; nucleotides not matched to a gene: 7. Germline V lookup: CDR1 KGHSH, CDR2 LQKENI. The CDR3 runs 15 residues. The CDR3 DNA is TGTGCCAGCTCACTTAAACAGGGGGTTGACACTGAAGCTTTCTTT. It translates to CASSLKQGVDTEAFF.

The genes are TRBV5-8 and TRBJ1-1, with a weak D call TRBD1 (5 bases). Germline CDR1 SGHTS, CDR2 YDEGEE. V was pared by 4 bases and J by 5 bases, with 21 bases between. The CDR3 runs 16 residues. CDR3 sequence reads: CASSLSLRGGRTEAFF. DNA of the CDR3: TGTGCCAGCAGCCTGTCCTTACGGGGGGGACGGACTGAAGCTTTCTTT.

The chain couples TRBV5-1 to TRBJ2-1; D not certain. From germline, CDR1 is SGHRS and CDR2 YFSETQ. V lost 2 bases and J lost 5, with 17 bases in between. This CDR3 has 16 residues. The CDR3 reads CASSLPPSPSNNEQFF. DNA for the CDR3: TGCGCCAGCAGCTTACCACCATCACCCTCGAACAATGAGCAGTTCTTC. The full variable domain, rest sourced from reference TRBV5-1 and TRBJ2-1, is KAGVTQTPRYLIKTRGQQVTLSCSPISGHRSVSWYQQTPGQGLQFLFEYFSETQRNKGNFPGRFSGRQFSNSRSEMNVSTLELGDSALYLCASSLPPSPSNNEQFFGPGTRLTVL.

This clonotype has a handful of counts. The gene calls are TRBV10-3 and TRBJ1-5; D is unclear. V was clipped by 2 bases and J by 3 bases, with 11 bases between them. Germline lookup yields CDR1 ENHRY and CDR2 SYGVKD. The length of the CDR3 is 15 residues. In nucleotides, the CDR3 is TGTGCCATCAGTGAGAGTGGGGATGACAATCAGCCCCAGCATTTT. Its translation: CAISESGDDNQPQHF.

The chain carries TRBV5-4 and TRBJ1-4; 8 bases map to TRBD1. The CDR3 covers 15 residues. V lost 0 bases, J lost 7 bases, and 5 bases stayed unmatched. From germline, CDR1 is SGHNT and CDR2 YYREEE (reference sequence). The CDR3 nucleotides read TGTGCCAGCAGCTTGGAAGGTACAGGGGGTGAAAAACTGTTTTTT. Translated, it gives CASSLEGTGGEKLFF.

The genes are TRBV28 and TRBJ1-1; D gene ambiguous. Trimming stripped 3 bases from V and 6 bases from J, with 14 bases between. CDR1 and CDR2 from the germline V gene are MDHEN and SYDVKM. CDR3 length: 14 residues. In DNA form, the CDR3 reads TGTGCCAGCAGTTTCAGACGGCCTGGGGCTGAAGCTTTCTTT. Its protein is CASSFRRPGAEAFF.

This sequence joins TRBV7-9 and TRBJ2-3; 9 nucleotides align to TRBD2. V trimming: 2 bases; J trimming: 6 bases; junction bases outside the gene matches: 6. The CDR3 runs to 15 residues. The germline V gene has CDR1 SEHNR and CDR2 FQNEAQ (reference sequence). The CDR3 region is CASSLWGLAGDTQYF. CDR3 in DNA: TGTGCCAGCAGCTTATGGGGACTAGCAGGGGATACGCAGTATTTT.

The rearrangement links TRBV29-1 to TRBJ2-1; 13 positions match TRBD2. Germline CDR1 reads SQVTM; CDR2 reads ANQGSEA. The junction had 6 bases not matched to a gene; V was cut back by 5 bases and J by 8 bases. The CDR3 is made up of 14 amino acids. In DNA form, the CDR3 reads TGCAGCGTTCCGGCCGGGACTAGCGGGGATGAGCAGTTCTTC. Residues: CSVPAGTSGDEQFF.

This clonotype was picked up one time. This chain uses TRBV19 with TRBJ1-4; no reliable D call. The CDR3 length is 12 residues. The ends were cut back, 5 bases at V and 8 bases at J, with 9 bases in the middle. Looked up from germline, CDR1 is LNHDA and CDR2 is SQIVND (reference sequence). CDR3 sequence reads: CASSLSSEKLFF. CDR3 DNA: TGTGCCAGTAGTTTGAGCAGCGAAAAACTGTTTTTT.

J is TRBJ1-1 and V is TRBV7-8; no definite D call. The length of the CDR3 is 15 residues. Germline loops: CDR1 SGHVS, CDR2 FQNEAQ. The V gene lost 5 bases and the J gene lost 5 bases, with 18 bases spanning the gap. The CDR3 protein is CASSPRRLPETEAFF. CDR3 nucleotides: TGTGCCAGCAGCCCCCGTAGGCTGCCTGAAACTGAAGCTTTCTTT.

This clonotype is termed large. The chain joins TRBV20-1 to TRBJ2-7; D unresolved. V shed 5 bases and J shed 0 bases, with 11 bases lying between them. Germline assignment: CDR1 DFQATT and CDR2 SNEGSKA (reference sequence). This CDR3 comprises 13 residues. CDR3 sequence (DNA): TGCAGTGCTGCTTCCACCTACTCCTACGAGCAGTACTTC. This gives the protein CSAASTYSYEQYF.

CDR3 DNA sequence: TGTGCCAGCAGCCAGTTGGGAGGAGGGGAGACCCAGTACTTC. Amino acid sequence: CASSQLGGGETQYF. The chain has TRBV7-2 and TRBJ2-5, with a possible D match to TRBD2 (6 bases). Germline V gene lookup returns CDR1 SGHTA and CDR2 FQGNSA. V lost 5 bases, J lost 5 bases, and 15 bases lay in between. This CDR3 is built from 14 residues.

The chain links TRBV6-1 to TRBJ1-2, with D perhaps matching TRBD1 (5 bases). The V gene's germline CDR1 is MNHNS and CDR2 SASEGT. Deletions cut 6 bases from V and 5 bases from J, with 22 bases between. This CDR3 has 16 residues. Here the CDR3 reads CASSRFHSGTEYGYTF. The CDR3, as DNA: TGTGCCAGCAGCCGATTTCATTCCGGGACGGAGTATGGCTACACCTTC.

CDR3 residues: CASSLYRDAEAFF. The CDR3 DNA follows: TGTGCCAGCAGCCTATACAGGGACGCTGAAGCTTTCTTT. The gene calls are TRBV7-2 and TRBJ1-1; D might be TRBD1 (6 bases). V dropped 5 bases and J dropped 6 bases, with 13 bases sitting between them. CDR1 and CDR2 (germline): SGHTA, FQGNSA. This CDR3 comprises 13 residues.

The CDR3 reads CASSYGIGGRETQYF. CDR3 DNA: TGTGCCAGCAGTTATGGGATCGGGGGGCGGGAGACCCAGTACTTC. The V call is TRBV6-5, the J call TRBJ2-5; maybe TRBD2 (7 bases). V dropped 3 bases and J dropped 5 bases, with 16 bases sitting between them. CDR3 length: 15 residues. Germline CDR1 is MNHEY and CDR2 is SVGAGI.

A few counts support this clonotype. The chain combines TRBV20-1 with TRBJ1-5, with TRBD1 matching 9 bases. Germline CDR1 is DFQATT and CDR2 is SNEGSKA (reference sequence). The length of the CDR3 is 15 residues. Trimming cost V 4 bases and J 2 bases; bases outside gene matches: 6. The DNA for the CDR3 is TGCAGTGCTACGGCCCGGACAGGGGGCAATCAGCCCCAGCATTTT. Its protein product is CSATARTGGNQPQHF.